This TCR beta chain was recovered during a study of blood T cell repertoires in COVID-19. Study details: The United States, Italy and Spain supplied acute and convalescent COVID-19 samples.

Per the original data handling: Reference gene primer amplification in the assay estimated nucleated cell counts. Sequenced by immunoSEQ multiplex PCR; TCRdb stores in-frame clones only, minus some. V and J calls and clone size follow that table, whereas D and trimming were derived from the DNA. The table shows under 95,000 clones, with under 85% occurring only once. Looked up from germline, CDR1 is LNHDA and CDR2 is SQIVND (reference sequence). The CDR3 is 13 residues long. The V end was cut by 7 bases, the J end by 2 bases, with 11 bases between. The sequenced sample consisted of peripheral blood. This TCR derives from a woman of 80 years or more with COVID-19, enrolled during active disease. The rearrangement uses TRBV19 and TRBJ1-1; D is undetermined. The CDR3, as DNA: TGTGCCAGTATAAAAGGACTCAACACTGAAGCTTTCTTT. Amino acids: CASIKGLNTEAFF.